A selection of T cell receptor beta chains follows, all from one sample in a study of cytomegalovirus exposure and HLA in healthy donors. Method: immunoSEQ multiplex PCR; TCRdb's copy keeps in-frame clones and lacks some. The profile covers 150,000 to 200,000 clones, with 80% appearing a single time and approximately 14% taken by the ten largest. Material for sequencing was PBMCs. Receptors were obtained from a woman aged 40 to 49 in good health and CMV-seronegative. Each CDR3 is given with its conserved first and last residue. The order of the fields is clone size, J gene, V gene, D gene, CDR3 DNA, CDR3 protein. D genes are given only for firm matches. Size is omitted from some rows. Given values are once, few, many or a class for expanded clones.

clone_size: .
j_call: TRBJ2-3
v_call: TRBV11-1
d_call: .
cdr3_nt: TGTGCCAGCACCGAAGGGTTCGGGTTGGGGCGCACAGATACGCAGTATTTT
cdr3_aa: CASTEGFGLGRTDTQYF

clone_size: .
j_call: TRBJ1-2
v_call: TRBV12-1
d_call: .
cdr3_nt: TGTGCCAGCAGCTTTAGACAGTGCTATGGCTACACCTTC
cdr3_aa: CASSFRQCYGYTF

clone_size: .
j_call: TRBJ1-2
v_call: TRBV7-9
d_call: .
cdr3_nt: TGTGCCAGCAGCTTAGATCGCCCAGGGTCCCACTATGGCTACACCTTC
cdr3_aa: CASSLDRPGSHYGYTF

clone_size: .
j_call: TRBJ1-2
v_call: TRBV14
d_call: .
cdr3_nt: TGTGCCAGCAGCCAGGTCCCTGTAACACTAGACTATGGCTACACCTTC
cdr3_aa: CASSQVPVTLDYGYTF

clone_size: .
j_call: TRBJ2-1
v_call: TRBV7-2
d_call: .
cdr3_nt: TGTGCCAGCAGCTTAGCCCCCGCAGGGGTTACCTACAATGAGCAGTTCTTC
cdr3_aa: CASSLAPAGVTYNEQFF

clone_size: .
j_call: TRBJ2-7
v_call: TRBV5-6
d_call: .
cdr3_nt: TGTGCCAGCGGGGGCCTTGCAGGTGGCGAGCAGTACTTC
cdr3_aa: CASGGLAGGEQYF

clone_size: .
j_call: TRBJ1-5
v_call: TRBV7-9
d_call: .
cdr3_nt: TGTGCCAGCAGCTTACAACGGCAGCCCCAGCATTTT
cdr3_aa: CASSLQRQPQHF

clone_size: .
j_call: TRBJ2-3
v_call: TRBV7-3
d_call: TRBD2
cdr3_nt: TGTGCCAGCAGCTCGGGACTAGCGGGAGGATCAGATACGCAGTATTTT
cdr3_aa: CASSSGLAGGSDTQYF

clone_size: few
j_call: TRBJ2-1
v_call: TRBV7-2
d_call: .
cdr3_nt: TGTGCCAGCAGCTTAGTAGCGGATCTCTACAATGAGCAGTTCTTC
cdr3_aa: CASSLVADLYNEQFF

clone_size: .
j_call: TRBJ2-1
v_call: TRBV27
d_call: .
cdr3_nt: TGTGCCAGCAGTCCTGGTAGATACTCCTACAATGAGCAGTTCTTC
cdr3_aa: CASSPGRYSYNEQFF

clone_size: .
j_call: TRBJ2-7
v_call: TRBV6-6
d_call: .
cdr3_nt: TGTGCCAGCAGCGACATGCGAGGGGAGCAGTACTTC
cdr3_aa: CASSDMRGEQYF

clone_size: .
j_call: TRBJ1-1
v_call: TRBV5-1
d_call: .
cdr3_nt: TGCGCCAGCAGCTTTCAGGAGAACACTGAAGCTTTCTTT
cdr3_aa: CASSFQENTEAFF

clone_size: few
j_call: TRBJ1-1
v_call: TRBV9
d_call: .
cdr3_nt: TGTGCCAGCAGCGCTCTGTCCGTCAACACTGAAGCTTTCTTT
cdr3_aa: CASSALSVNTEAFF

clone_size: .
j_call: TRBJ1-2
v_call: TRBV5-1
d_call: .
cdr3_nt: TGCGCCAGCAGCTTGGTCACCACAGGGCCTGGGGGCTACACCTTC
cdr3_aa: CASSLVTTGPGGYTF

clone_size: .
j_call: TRBJ1-1
v_call: TRBV5-1
d_call: .
cdr3_nt: TGCGCCAGCAGCTTGTCAGGGGAAAACACTGAAGCTTTCTTT
cdr3_aa: CASSLSGENTEAFF

clone_size: .
j_call: TRBJ1-6
v_call: TRBV30
d_call: .
cdr3_nt: TGTGCCTGGAGTATCGGTTCCAGGGGCTCACCCCTCCACTTT
cdr3_aa: CAWSIGSRGSPLHF

clone_size: .
j_call: TRBJ2-7
v_call: TRBV4-3
d_call: TRBD2
cdr3_nt: TGCGCCAGCAGCCAAGATTTGGTGGTACTAGCGGGAGCTTACGAGCAGTACTTC
cdr3_aa: CASSQDLVVLAGAYEQYF

clone_size: .
j_call: TRBJ2-5
v_call: TRBV9
d_call: .
cdr3_nt: TGTGCCAGCAGCCAGACCACCGCGGTGGAGCAAGAGACCCAGTACTTC
cdr3_aa: CASSQTTAVEQETQYF

clone_size: .
j_call: TRBJ1-1
v_call: TRBV7-2
d_call: .
cdr3_nt: TGTGCCAGCAGCTCCCACTGGGGGGCTGAAGCTTTCTTT
cdr3_aa: CASSSHWGAEAFF

clone_size: few
j_call: TRBJ2-7
v_call: TRBV7-3
d_call: .
cdr3_nt: TGTGCCAGCAGCGATTACGGGACTGCGGCTCCCTACGAGCAGTACTTC
cdr3_aa: CASSDYGTAAPYEQYF

clone_size: .
j_call: TRBJ2-7
v_call: TRBV5-4
d_call: TRBD2
cdr3_nt: TGTGCCAGCAGCATAGCGGGAGGGAGCTCCTACGAGCAGTACTTC
cdr3_aa: CASSIAGGSSYEQYF

clone_size: .
j_call: TRBJ1-6
v_call: TRBV7-2
d_call: .
cdr3_nt: TGTGCCAGCAGCTTAAGCTCTCCCTATAATTCACCCCTCCACTTT
cdr3_aa: CASSLSSPYNSPLHF

clone_size: .
j_call: TRBJ2-1
v_call: TRBV6-5
d_call: TRBD2
cdr3_nt: TGTGCCAGCAGTTACAATCCGGGAGGGCCTTATGAGCAGTTCTTC
cdr3_aa: CASSYNPGGPYEQFF

clone_size: once
j_call: TRBJ2-7
v_call: TRBV5-1
d_call: TRBD1
cdr3_nt: TGCGCCAGCAGCTTAATTACAGGGGGCACCTACGAGCAGTACTTC
cdr3_aa: CASSLITGGTYEQYF

clone_size: .
j_call: TRBJ1-1
v_call: TRBV7-9
d_call: .
cdr3_nt: TGTGCCAGCAGCTACACAGGGACTGAAGCTTTCTTT
cdr3_aa: CASSYTGTEAFF

clone_size: .
j_call: TRBJ2-7
v_call: TRBV4-3
d_call: TRBD1
cdr3_nt: TGCGCCAGCAGCCTCGGGACAGGGGGGGCCTACGAGCAGTACTTC
cdr3_aa: CASSLGTGGAYEQYF

clone_size: .
j_call: TRBJ2-7
v_call: TRBV11-2
d_call: TRBD1
cdr3_nt: TGTGCCAGCAGTTCCCAAAAGGGGGCGGTCTACGAGCAGTACTTC
cdr3_aa: CASSSQKGAVYEQYF

clone_size: .
j_call: TRBJ2-7
v_call: TRBV27
d_call: TRBD1
cdr3_nt: TGTGCCAGCAGTTTCGGACAGGTCCCGTTGTTCCTGTACTTC
cdr3_aa: CASSFGQVPLFLYF

clone_size: .
j_call: TRBJ1-4
v_call: TRBV28
d_call: TRBD1
cdr3_nt: TGTGCCAGCAGCAAGACAGGGTCTCGTGAAAAACTGTTTTTT
cdr3_aa: CASSKTGSREKLFF

clone_size: once
j_call: TRBJ1-4
v_call: TRBV4-3
d_call: .
cdr3_nt: TGCGCCAGCAGCCAAGAAGGTACGGGTTCGGCTAATGAAAAACTGTTTTTT
cdr3_aa: CASSQEGTGSANEKLFF

clone_size: once
j_call: TRBJ2-1
v_call: TRBV11-2
d_call: TRBD2
cdr3_nt: TGTGCCAGCAGCCCAAGCGGGATCTCCTACAATGAGCAGTTCTTC
cdr3_aa: CASSPSGISYNEQFF

clone_size: .
j_call: TRBJ2-1
v_call: TRBV4-2
d_call: TRBD2
cdr3_nt: TGTGCCAGCAGCCAAGGGAGACTAGCGGGAGTGAATGAGCAGTTCTTC
cdr3_aa: CASSQGRLAGVNEQFF

clone_size: .
j_call: TRBJ2-3
v_call: TRBV18
d_call: TRBD2
cdr3_nt: TGTGCCAGCTCACCGACAACTAGCGGGGGCTATAGCACAGATACGCAGTATTTT
cdr3_aa: CASSPTTSGGYSTDTQYF

clone_size: once
j_call: TRBJ2-5
v_call: TRBV5-1
d_call: TRBD2
cdr3_nt: TGCGCCAGCAGCGACCTCGGACTAGCGGGAGGCCCCCAGAACCAAGAGACCCAGTACTTC
cdr3_aa: CASSDLGLAGGPQNQETQYF

clone_size: .
j_call: TRBJ1-4
v_call: TRBV5-4
d_call: .
cdr3_nt: TGTGCCAGCAGCACCCGGGACGGGGAGGGAGAAAAACTGTTTTTT
cdr3_aa: CASSTRDGEGEKLFF

clone_size: .
j_call: TRBJ2-1
v_call: TRBV7-9
d_call: TRBD2
cdr3_nt: TGTGCCAGCAGCCCTCGTTTGATAGCGGGGAATGAGCAGTTCTTC
cdr3_aa: CASSPRLIAGNEQFF

clone_size: .
j_call: TRBJ2-1
v_call: TRBV7-2
d_call: TRBD2
cdr3_nt: TGTGCCAGCAGAATACCGGGACTAGCCCTGAATGAGCAGTTCTTC
cdr3_aa: CASRIPGLALNEQFF

clone_size: .
j_call: TRBJ1-2
v_call: TRBV7-9
d_call: TRBD1
cdr3_nt: TGTGCCAGCAGCTTCACATACGGGACAGGGTACTACACCTTC
cdr3_aa: CASSFTYGTGYYTF

clone_size: .
j_call: TRBJ1-3
v_call: TRBV7-2
d_call: .
cdr3_nt: TGTGCCAGCAGCCAGGGACTCTCCTCTGGAAACACCATATATTTT
cdr3_aa: CASSQGLSSGNTIYF

clone_size: .
j_call: TRBJ2-1
v_call: TRBV7-2
d_call: TRBD1
cdr3_nt: TGTGCCAGCCGCCGGACAGGGAGAAAAATGTTCTTC
cdr3_aa: CASRRTGRKMFF

clone_size: .
j_call: TRBJ2-5
v_call: TRBV5-1
d_call: TRBD2
cdr3_nt: TGCGCCAGCAGCTTTAGCGGGGCAAAAGAGACCCAGTACTTC
cdr3_aa: CASSFSGAKETQYF